The 18 T cell receptor beta chains given below trace back to one sample, sequenced in a study of shared clonotypes between healthy human individuals. Data came from immunoSEQ multiplex PCR; TCRdb stores just in-frame clones and leaves some out. The repertoire consists of approximately 1.1 million clones, with around 78% occurring once and the leading ten covering more than 0.45%. Sequencing was done on a sample of memory CD4+ T cells from PBMCs. Subset reported: CD45RA-negative fraction. The source of these receptors is a man younger than 30 in good health. Some clones in this sample may be carry-over from other donors' samples.

This clone was counted once. The V call is TRBV5-4, the J call TRBJ2-5, with 10 bases matching TRBD1. CDR3 length equals 15 residues. Germline CDR1 SGHNT, CDR2 YYREEE (reference sequence). The junction had 9 bases not matched to a gene; V was cut back by 5 bases and J by 5 bases. DNA for the CDR3: TGTGCCAGCAGTCGTCCCGGGACAGGGGACGAGACCCAGTACTTC. Its translation: CASSRPGTGDETQYF.

This clone was found a few times. The chain uses TRBV27 and TRBJ1-2; D is undetermined. The CDR3 is 11 residues long. V gave up 9 bases and J gave up 3 bases, with 8 bases separating them. Germline V gene sequence: CDR1 MNHEY, CDR2 SMNVEV (reference sequence). This CDR3 reads CARRRDYGYTF. CDR3 DNA: TGTGCCAGACGGAGAGACTATGGCTACACCTTC.

The chain couples TRBV6-4 to TRBJ2-1, with D perhaps matching TRBD2 (6 bases). The CDR3 is 15 residues long. V lost 7 bases, J lost 7 bases, and 20 bases lay in between. The germline V gene has CDR1 MRHNA and CDR2 SNTAGT. The CDR3 DNA follows: TGTGCCAGCACCCAAAGGGGCGGGACGTCGAATGAGCAGTTCTTC. Its translation: CASTQRGGTSNEQFF.

The J gene is TRBJ2-2, the V gene TRBV2; 14 nucleotides match TRBD2. The CDR3 runs to 15 residues. Germline V gene lookup returns CDR1 SNHLY and CDR2 FYNNEI. V dropped 8 bases and J dropped 6; count of bases not matched to a gene: 5. The CDR3 loop is CASGRLAGGAGELFF. The CDR3 DNA reads as TGTGCCAGCGGGAGACTAGCGGGAGGGGCCGGGGAGCTGTTTTTT.

The CDR3 DNA reads TGCGCCAGCAGCTTGGGACGAGGGGCCCTCTCTTTCAATGAGCAGTTCTTC. It translates to CASSLGRGALSFNEQFF. This chain connects TRBV5-1 to TRBJ2-1; either TRBD1 or TRBD2 may fit D (5 bases each). Trimming took off 0 bases at V and 6 bases at J, with 19 bases between the two ends. Germline CDR1 SGHRS, CDR2 YFSETQ. This CDR3 contains 17 residues.

The chain links TRBV6-5 to TRBJ1-2; D may be TRBD1 (5 bases). Per the germline V gene, CDR1 is MNHEY and CDR2 is SVGAGI. This CDR3 is built from 12 residues. Trimming pared 8 bases from V and 2 bases from J, leaving 9 bases between. CDR3 amino acids: CASVGGNYGYTF. CDR3 bases: TGTGCCAGCGTTGGGGGGAACTATGGCTACACCTTC.

This clone was detected only once. The chain joins TRBV2 to TRBJ2-5, with 7 bases identical to TRBD1. Germline assignment: CDR1 SNHLY and CDR2 FYNNEI. Trimming at V came to 6 bases and at J to 5 bases, leaving 6 bases not matched to a gene. The CDR3 contains 13 residues. The CDR3 spells CASRTGWKETQYF. CDR3 nucleotides: TGTGCCAGCAGGACAGGGTGGAAGGAGACCCAGTACTTC.

V and J are TRBV5-1 and TRBJ2-7, with D unresolved. Germline values: CDR1 SGHRS, CDR2 YFSETQ. V was trimmed by 4 bases and J by 4 bases, leaving 12 bases between them. The CDR3 is made up of 13 amino acids. In DNA, the CDR3 is TGCGCCAGCAGCCCCATTAGCTCGTACGAGCAGTACTTC. Amino acids: CASSPISSYEQYF. Full variable domain (missing parts from reference TRBV5-1 and TRBJ2-7): KAGVTQTPRYLIKTRGQQVTLSCSPISGHRSVSWYQQTPGQGLQFLFEYFSETQRNKGNFPGRFSGRQFSNSRSEMNVSTLELGDSALYLCASSPISSYEQYFGPGTRLTVT.

The V and J genes are TRBV5-1 and TRBJ2-5; 7 bases line up with TRBD1. Germline values: CDR1 SGHRS, CDR2 YFSETQ. The CDR3 totals 15 residues. After removal of 2 bases from V and 3 bases from J, the junction contained 7 bases not matched to a gene. The CDR3, as DNA: TGCGCCAGCAGCTTTATCGGGACAGAGGAAGAGACCCAGTACTTC. It is translated as CASSFIGTEEETQYF.

The rearrangement links TRBV5-4 to TRBJ1-6; 7 nucleotides agree with TRBD1. CDR1 is SGHNT, CDR2 YYREEE, per germline (reference sequence). J was trimmed by 8 bases and V by 4 bases; bases with no gene match: 6. The CDR3 has 14 residues. CDR3 residues: CASSPGTADSPLHF. DNA of the CDR3: TGTGCCAGCAGCCCGGGGACAGCGGATTCACCCCTCCACTTT.

This clone showed up just a few times. V gene TRBV4-3 combines with J gene TRBJ1-4; tentative D call: TRBD1 (6 bases). Trimming removed 3 bases at V and 8 bases at J, with 16 bases between. The CDR3 is 15 amino acids. Germline V gene data show CDR1 as LGHNA and CDR2 as YSLEER. The CDR3 loop reads CASSQLTGTNEKLFF. The CDR3 DNA follows: TGCGCCAGCAGCCAGCTAACAGGGACGAACGAAAAACTGTTTTTT.

In regard to this clone: Different DNA sequences within this sample yield the same CDR3. The chain joins TRBV18 to TRBJ1-2; D is undetermined. Germline V gives CDR1 KGHSH, CDR2 LQKENI. The V and J ends lost 3 bases and 2 bases respectively, with 10 bases between them. The CDR3 is made up of 14 amino acids. The CDR3 DNA is TGTGCCAGCTCACCCTCTGGAACCAACTATGGCTACACCTTC. Protein: CASSPSGTNYGYTF.

The chain links TRBV5-4 to TRBJ2-7; possibly TRBD1 or TRBD2 for D (5 bases each). The V end lost 0 bases, the J end lost 5 bases, and 12 bases lay between the germline ends. Germline-derived CDR1 and CDR2 are SGHNT and YYREEE (reference sequence). This CDR3 has 14 residues. The CDR3 sequence: CASSLGGTEDEQYF. The CDR3 DNA reads as TGTGCCAGCAGCTTGGGGGGGACGGAGGACGAGCAGTACTTC.

The chain is built from TRBV29-1 and TRBJ1-3; possible D gene TRBD1, 5 bases. This CDR3 is built from 13 residues. Trimming took off 4 bases at V and 4 bases at J, with 11 bases between the two ends. CDR1 is SQVTM and CDR2 is ANQGSEA in the germline V gene. In nucleotides, the CDR3 is TGCAGCGTTGCGCGGGGCAGAGGAAACACCATATATTTT. Its translation: CSVARGRGNTIYF.

CDR3 sequence (DNA): TGTGCCTGTCTGGGACAGGGGTTATATGGCTACACCTTC. Its translation is CACLGQGLYGYTF. This rearrangement joins TRBV30 to TRBJ1-2, with 10 bases aligning to TRBD1. Looked up from germline, CDR1 is GTSNPN and CDR2 is SVGIG (reference sequence). The V gene end was trimmed by 6 bases and the J gene end by 5 bases; junction bases not matched to a gene: 6. The CDR3 is 13 residues long.

This clone has more than one count but fewer than ten. The V and J genes are TRBV12-5 and TRBJ2-3, with D perhaps matching TRBD2 (5 bases). The CDR3 has 12 residues. Trimming took off 4 bases at V and 8 bases at J, with 10 bases between the two ends. Germline lookup yields CDR1 LGHNT and CDR2 FRNRAP. The CDR3 loop reads CASGSEGGTQYF. The CDR3 bases are TGTGCTAGTGGTTCCGAGGGTGGTACGCAGTATTTT. Full variable domain (missing parts from reference TRBV12-5 and TRBJ2-3): DARVTQTPRHKVTEMGQEVTMRCQPILGHNTVFWYRQTMMQGLELLAYFRNRAPLDDSGMPKDRFSAEMPDATLATLKIQPSEPRDSAVYFCASGSEGGTQYFGPGTRLTVL.

CDR3 residues: CASSRDGNNYGYTF. CDR3 in DNA: TGCGCCAGCAGTCGGGACGGTAATAACTATGGCTACACCTTC. The rearrangement uses TRBV5-1 and TRBJ1-2; possibly TRBD1 for D (5 bases). This CDR3 spans 14 amino acids. V was trimmed by 5 bases and J by 1 base, leaving 12 bases between them. CDR1 SGHRS and CDR2 YFSETQ come from the germline V gene.

The rearrangement links TRBV7-8 to TRBJ2-3; D is perhaps TRBD1 (6 bases). V was trimmed by 5 bases and J by 1 base, leaving 16 bases between them. Germline V gene lookup returns CDR1 SGHVS and CDR2 FQNEAQ. The CDR3 has 16 amino acids. This CDR3 is CASSPQAGAGTDTQYF. The CDR3 nucleotides read TGTGCCAGCAGCCCCCAGGCAGGGGCGGGCACAGATACGCAGTATTTT.